A selection of T cell receptor beta chains follows, all from one sample in a study of regulatory T cells in long-lasting Graves disease. From the multiplex PCR reads, TCRdb called clonotypes with MiXCR, one entry per CDR3 protein. The table lists 700,000 or so distinct CDR3 sequences, about 32% of them singletons. Sequencing was performed on peripheral blood mononuclear cells (PBMCs), taken when the disease was refractory, from a patient treated with antithyroid drugs. The source is a female donor with Graves disease. CDR3s include the opening cysteine and the closing phenylalanine or tryptophan. The order of the fields is J gene, clone size, V gene, D gene, CDR3 DNA, CDR3 protein. A D gene is named only where the DNA matches it firmly. Expanded clones are given a class, and other clones once, few, many or no size at all.

j_gene: TRBJ1-1; abundance: many; v_gene: TRBV28; d_gene: .; CDR3nt: TGTGCCAGCAGATACGACGGGAACACTGAAGCTTTCTTT; CDR3aa: CASRYDGNTEAFF
j_gene: TRBJ2-7; abundance: few; v_gene: TRBV15; d_gene: TRBD1; CDR3nt: TGTGCCACCAGCAGATCCGACAGGGGGCAAGGGGACGAGCAGTACTTC; CDR3aa: CATSRSDRGQGDEQYF
j_gene: TRBJ2-7; abundance: once; v_gene: TRBV4-1; d_gene: .; CDR3nt: TGCGCCAGCAGCCGGACCTGGGAGCAGGCCTACGAGCAGTACTTC; CDR3aa: CASSRTWEQAYEQYF
j_gene: TRBJ2-2; abundance: few; v_gene: TRBV2; d_gene: .; CDR3nt: TGTGCCAGCAGTGAGTTTGGGCTTAACACCGGGGAGCTGTTTTTT; CDR3aa: CASSEFGLNTGELFF
j_gene: TRBJ1-1; abundance: many; v_gene: TRBV2; d_gene: TRBD1; CDR3nt: TGTGCCAGCAGTGAAGGGGCAGGGGGTATGAACACTGAAGCTTTCTTT; CDR3aa: CASSEGAGGMNTEAFF
j_gene: TRBJ2-1; abundance: .; v_gene: TRBV6-1; d_gene: TRBD1; CDR3nt: TGTGCCAGCAGGAGGGACAGGGAGCCCTACAATGAGCAGTTCTTC; CDR3aa: CASRRDREPYNEQFF
j_gene: TRBJ1-2; abundance: few; v_gene: TRBV29-1; d_gene: .; CDR3nt: TGCAGCGTTGAAGTCCCGTCAGGGTTTGTCGGCTATGGCTACACCTTC; CDR3aa: CSVEVPSGFVGYGYTF
j_gene: TRBJ2-5; abundance: few; v_gene: TRBV20-1; d_gene: TRBD2; CDR3nt: TGCAGTGCTAGAGGAGCATGGAGACTAGCGGGAGAGACCCAGTACTTC; CDR3aa: CSARGAWRLAGETQYF
j_gene: TRBJ1-4; abundance: once; v_gene: TRBV30; d_gene: .; CDR3nt: TGTGCCTGGAGTAAGACTCGACAGGCCCTTAATGAAAAACTGTTTTTT; CDR3aa: CAWSKTRQALNEKLFF
j_gene: TRBJ1-5; abundance: .; v_gene: TRBV10-3; d_gene: .; CDR3nt: TGTGCCATCAGTGAGGGGCAAAACAATCAGCCCCAGCATTTT; CDR3aa: CAISEGQNNQPQHF
j_gene: TRBJ2-5; abundance: .; v_gene: TRBV20-1; d_gene: TRBD1; CDR3nt: TGCAGTGCTAGCGGGACAGGGTTACAAGAGACCCAGTACTTC; CDR3aa: CSASGTGLQETQYF
j_gene: TRBJ1-1; abundance: .; v_gene: TRBV20-1; d_gene: .; CDR3nt: TGCAGTGCTACCCCCGTGAGGGGGGCGCGGGCTTTCTTT; CDR3aa: CSATPVRGARAFF
j_gene: TRBJ1-1; abundance: few; v_gene: TRBV12-3/TRBV12-4; d_gene: .; CDR3nt: TGTGCCAGCGGCGGCAGAGCCGCTGAAGCTTTCTTT; CDR3aa: CASGGRAAEAFF
j_gene: TRBJ2-5; abundance: .; v_gene: TRBV7-6; d_gene: .; CDR3nt: TGTGCCAGCAGGAACAGGGCCAACAGATCAGAGACCCAGTACTTC; CDR3aa: CASRNRANRSETQYF
j_gene: TRBJ1-2; abundance: few; v_gene: TRBV27; d_gene: TRBD1; CDR3nt: TGTGCCAGCAGTTTAGGGACAGGGGTCTACACCTTC; CDR3aa: CASSLGTGVYTF
j_gene: TRBJ2-3; abundance: .; v_gene: TRBV9; d_gene: .; CDR3nt: TGTGCCAGCAGCGTAGTGGAAGCCCCCCGCCGAGATACGCAGTATTTT; CDR3aa: CASSVVEAPRRDTQYF
j_gene: TRBJ2-2; abundance: few; v_gene: TRBV6-1; d_gene: .; CDR3nt: TGTGCCAGCAGTCCTAGCGTCGCGAACACCGGGGAGCTGTTTTTT; CDR3aa: CASSPSVANTGELFF
j_gene: TRBJ1-2; abundance: once; v_gene: TRBV27; d_gene: .; CDR3nt: TGTGCCAGCAGTTTGTCCAGCCCCCGGAACTATGGCTACACCTTC; CDR3aa: CASSLSSPRNYGYTF
j_gene: TRBJ2-7; abundance: many; v_gene: TRBV7-6; d_gene: .; CDR3nt: TGTGCCAGCAGCTTAGCTCCCGATCGGGACGAGCAGTACTTC; CDR3aa: CASSLAPDRDEQYF
j_gene: TRBJ1-1; abundance: .; v_gene: TRBV6-1; d_gene: .; CDR3nt: TGTGCCAGCAGACGCCCGGGCACTGAAGCTTTCTTT; CDR3aa: CASRRPGTEAFF
j_gene: TRBJ2-2; abundance: .; v_gene: TRBV30; d_gene: .; CDR3nt: TGTGCCTGGAGTGTACGGGGAGGCACCGGGGAGCTGTTTTTT; CDR3aa: CAWSVRGGTGELFF
j_gene: TRBJ1-2; abundance: .; v_gene: TRBV30; d_gene: TRBD1; CDR3nt: TGTGCCTGGAGGGACAGGGGGAGAGGTGGCTACACCTTC; CDR3aa: CAWRDRGRGGYTF
j_gene: TRBJ1-3; abundance: .; v_gene: TRBV6-1; d_gene: TRBD1; CDR3nt: TGTGCCAGCAGAACCGGGACAGGGCGCCCTGAAAACACCATATATTTT; CDR3aa: CASRTGTGRPENTIYF
j_gene: TRBJ1-1; abundance: many; v_gene: TRBV19; d_gene: .; CDR3nt: TGTGCCAGCAGGAACACTGAAGCTTTCTTT; CDR3aa: CASRNTEAFF
j_gene: TRBJ2-5; abundance: .; v_gene: TRBV20-1; d_gene: TRBD2; CDR3nt: TGCAGTGCTAGGCTCGGTCGGGAGGTTGGAGAGACCCAGTACTTC; CDR3aa: CSARLGREVGETQYF
j_gene: TRBJ1-6; abundance: .; v_gene: TRBV12-3/TRBV12-4; d_gene: TRBD1; CDR3nt: TGTGCCAGCAGTCGACCGACAGGGGAAGGGAATTCACCCCTCCACTTT; CDR3aa: CASSRPTGEGNSPLHF
j_gene: TRBJ1-2; abundance: few; v_gene: TRBV29-1; d_gene: TRBD1; CDR3nt: TGCAGCGCTTGGGACAGGGGGCGCGGAATCGACTATGGCTACACCTTC; CDR3aa: CSAWDRGRGIDYGYTF
j_gene: TRBJ1-5; abundance: .; v_gene: TRBV12-3/TRBV12-4; d_gene: .; CDR3nt: TGTGCCAGCAGATACGGGCCTTACAATCAGCCCCAGCATTTT; CDR3aa: CASRYGPYNQPQHF
j_gene: TRBJ1-5; abundance: .; v_gene: TRBV2; d_gene: TRBD1; CDR3nt: TGTGCCAGCAGGGAATCCGGGACAGGGTTTCAGCCCCAGCATTTT; CDR3aa: CASRESGTGFQPQHF
j_gene: TRBJ1-6; abundance: .; v_gene: TRBV7-2; d_gene: .; CDR3nt: TGTGCCAGCAGCCTAAACTATAATTCACCCCTCCACTTT; CDR3aa: CASSLNYNSPLHF
j_gene: TRBJ1-2; abundance: few; v_gene: TRBV30; d_gene: .; CDR3nt: TGTGCCTGGCGAGGGAACCCTAGGGATGGCTACACCTTC; CDR3aa: CAWRGNPRDGYTF
j_gene: TRBJ2-5; abundance: many; v_gene: TRBV10-3; d_gene: .; CDR3nt: TGTGCCACCACGTTTGGACGGACGCAGGAGACCCAGTACTTC; CDR3aa: CATTFGRTQETQYF